This T cell receptor (beta chain) comes out of a study of T-cell reconstitution after alpha-beta-depleted transplantation in children. Findings and caveats of the study: Recipient T cells and thymic progenitors that survived were the source of the high TCRbeta diversity seen at day 60 in some patients. It was reported that alpha-beta T cells came from several hundred expanded graft clones (about two months after transplant).

V lost 9 bases and J lost 0; bases outside the gene matches: 5. CDR1 and CDR2 from the germline V gene are SNHLY and FYNNEI. There are 14 residues in the CDR3. Preparation of the TCRbeta library was carried out with unique molecular identifiers. TCRdb recomputed calls from the PCR reads with MiXCR, one row per CDR3 protein. Here the sample spans 200,000 to 250,000 distinct CDR3 sequences, 11% being singletons. This clonotype was counted many times. Antigen unknown. Sequencing was performed on PBMCs, taken before TCRalphabeta/CD19-depleted stem cell transplant. This TCR was sampled from a child under two years old with acute myeloid leukemia, due to receive a stem cell transplant. The rearrangement links TRBV2 to TRBJ2-7; 10 positions match TRBD1. CDR3: CASSRDRGSYEQYF. CDR3 nucleotide sequence: TGTGCCAGTAGCCGGGACAGGGGCTCCTACGAGCAGTACTTC.